Listed below are T cell receptor beta chains from one sample, sequenced in a study of OX40 agonist ivuxolimab in advanced cancers. TCRdb's copy holds only in-frame clones and misses some; the assay was immunoSEQ multiplex PCR. Of 65,000 to 70,000 clones detected, 65% to 80% appear once; the ten largest clones hold roughly 2.4%. This material consisted of CD4+ or CD8+ T cells sorted from blood, taken in a trial of the OX40 agonist ivuxolimab. The receptors were gathered from an adult with an advanced solid tumor such as melanoma, head and neck, liver or kidney cancer. Both conserved end residues are part of each CDR3. The order of the fields is clone size, V gene, J gene, D gene, CDR3 protein, CDR3 DNA. D genes are given only for firm matches. Clone size appears in some rows only: once, few, many, or a class for an expanded clone.

abundance: NA; v_gene: TRBV5-1; j_gene: TRBJ1-3; d_gene: NA; CDR3aa: CASSFDSYSGNTIYF; CDR3nt: TGCGCCAGCAGCTTCGACAGCTACTCTGGAAACACCATATATTTT
abundance: NA; v_gene: TRBV27; j_gene: TRBJ2-1; d_gene: NA; CDR3aa: CASNKRDRPYNEQFF; CDR3nt: TGTGCCAGCAACAAACGAGACAGGCCCTACAATGAGCAGTTCTTC
abundance: few; v_gene: TRBV2; j_gene: TRBJ1-4; d_gene: NA; CDR3aa: CASSEQRDNEKLFF; CDR3nt: TGTGCCAGCAGTGAACAGAGGGATAATGAAAAACTGTTTTTT
abundance: few; v_gene: TRBV11-2; j_gene: TRBJ2-1; d_gene: NA; CDR3aa: CASSLGQRTLHNEQFF; CDR3nt: TGTGCCAGCAGCTTAGGTCAGCGGACTTTGCACAATGAGCAGTTCTTC
abundance: NA; v_gene: TRBV9; j_gene: TRBJ1-2; d_gene: TRBD1; CDR3aa: CASSVGQGAKNYGYTF; CDR3nt: TGTGCCAGCAGCGTAGGGCAGGGGGCTAAGAACTATGGCTACACCTTC
abundance: NA; v_gene: TRBV27; j_gene: TRBJ1-3; d_gene: TRBD1; CDR3aa: CASTPTGGMGNTIYF; CDR3nt: TGTGCCAGCACCCCAACAGGGGGCATGGGAAACACCATATATTTT
abundance: NA; v_gene: TRBV6-5; j_gene: TRBJ2-1; d_gene: NA; CDR3aa: CASRPTRGYNEQFF; CDR3nt: TGTGCCAGCAGGCCGACTAGGGGATACAATGAGCAGTTCTTC
abundance: NA; v_gene: TRBV19; j_gene: TRBJ1-1; d_gene: TRBD1; CDR3aa: CASSIKTGGWNMNTEAFF; CDR3nt: TGTGCCAGTAGTATTAAGACAGGGGGATGGAACATGAACACTGAAGCTTTCTTT
abundance: NA; v_gene: TRBV15; j_gene: TRBJ2-7; d_gene: TRBD1; CDR3aa: CATSSRDRGYEQYF; CDR3nt: TGTGCCACCAGCAGCCGGGACAGGGGTTACGAGCAGTACTTC
abundance: once; v_gene: TRBV6-1; j_gene: TRBJ2-1; d_gene: NA; CDR3aa: CASSGLYNEQFF; CDR3nt: TGTGCCAGCAGTGGGCTGTACAATGAGCAGTTCTTC
abundance: NA; v_gene: TRBV9; j_gene: TRBJ2-3; d_gene: TRBD2; CDR3aa: CASSAGTRAKDTQYF; CDR3nt: TGTGCCAGCAGCGCGGGGACTAGAGCGAAGGATACGCAGTATTTT
abundance: NA; v_gene: TRBV11-2; j_gene: TRBJ1-2; d_gene: NA; CDR3aa: CASSPETAYGYTF; CDR3nt: TGTGCCAGCAGTCCCGAGACAGCCTATGGCTACACCTTC
abundance: few; v_gene: TRBV7-2; j_gene: TRBJ2-1; d_gene: NA; CDR3aa: CASSSRLVPGGEQFF; CDR3nt: TGTGCCAGCAGCTCTCGACTAGTCCCCGGGGGTGAGCAGTTCTTC
abundance: NA; v_gene: TRBV6-4; j_gene: TRBJ2-7; d_gene: NA; CDR3aa: CASRTDTYEQYF; CDR3nt: TGTGCCAGCAGGACAGACACCTACGAGCAGTACTTC
abundance: NA; v_gene: TRBV28; j_gene: TRBJ1-4; d_gene: NA; CDR3aa: CANQDPTNEKLFF; CDR3nt: TGTGCCAACCAGGATCCAACTAATGAAAAACTGTTTTTT
abundance: NA; v_gene: TRBV19; j_gene: TRBJ2-5; d_gene: NA; CDR3aa: CASSIRETQYF; CDR3nt: TGTGCCAGTAGTATAAGGGAGACCCAGTACTTC
abundance: NA; v_gene: TRBV6-6; j_gene: TRBJ1-2; d_gene: NA; CDR3aa: CASSLGVPYGYTF; CDR3nt: TGTGCCAGCAGCCTAGGGGTTCCCTATGGCTACACCTTC
abundance: NA; v_gene: TRBV28; j_gene: TRBJ1-4; d_gene: TRBD1; CDR3aa: CASSQGRMAGGEKLFF; CDR3nt: TGTGCCAGCAGCCAGGGACGGATGGCAGGGGGTGAAAAACTGTTTTTT
abundance: NA; v_gene: TRBV10-3; j_gene: TRBJ1-1; d_gene: NA; CDR3aa: CAISESGGTEAFF; CDR3nt: TGTGCCATCAGTGAGTCGGGAGGGACTGAAGCTTTCTTT
abundance: few; v_gene: TRBV7-9; j_gene: TRBJ2-2; d_gene: NA; CDR3aa: CASSLSVGELFF; CDR3nt: TGTGCCAGCAGCTTATCGGTTGGGGAGCTGTTTTTT
abundance: NA; v_gene: TRBV14; j_gene: TRBJ2-7; d_gene: NA; CDR3aa: CASSQDASRSSYEQYF; CDR3nt: TGTGCCAGCAGCCAAGATGCTAGCAGATCCTCCTACGAGCAGTACTTC
abundance: NA; v_gene: TRBV6-5; j_gene: TRBJ1-3; d_gene: TRBD1; CDR3aa: CASSWGQGVGNTIYF; CDR3nt: TGTGCCAGCAGTTGGGGACAGGGGGTTGGAAACACCATATATTTT
abundance: NA; v_gene: TRBV27; j_gene: TRBJ1-1; d_gene: NA; CDR3aa: CASSSRRENTEAFF; CDR3nt: TGTGCCAGCAGTTCGAGACGGGAAAACACTGAAGCTTTCTTT
abundance: NA; v_gene: TRBV25-1; j_gene: TRBJ2-7; d_gene: NA; CDR3aa: CASAPFRGRSYEQYF; CDR3nt: TGTGCCAGCGCCCCCTTCCGGGGGCGGTCCTACGAGCAGTACTTC
abundance: NA; v_gene: TRBV27; j_gene: TRBJ1-5; d_gene: TRBD1; CDR3aa: CASKTTGGNNQPQHF; CDR3nt: TGTGCCAGCAAAACTACAGGGGGCAACAATCAGCCCCAGCATTTT
abundance: NA; v_gene: TRBV2; j_gene: TRBJ2-5; d_gene: NA; CDR3aa: CASSAGGGGQETQYF; CDR3nt: TGTGCCAGCAGTGCGGGGGGAGGGGGCCAAGAGACCCAGTACTTC
abundance: once; v_gene: TRBV29-1; j_gene: TRBJ2-7; d_gene: NA; CDR3aa: CSVGDLEQYF; CDR3nt: TGCAGCGTTGGGGATCTCGAGCAGTACTTC
abundance: NA; v_gene: TRBV9; j_gene: TRBJ2-7; d_gene: TRBD1; CDR3aa: CASSVGQGAYEQYF; CDR3nt: TGTGCCAGCAGCGTCGGACAGGGGGCATACGAGCAGTACTTC
abundance: NA; v_gene: TRBV14; j_gene: TRBJ2-3; d_gene: TRBD2; CDR3aa: CASSPSGSATDTQYF; CDR3nt: TGTGCCAGCAGCCCTAGCGGTTCCGCCACAGATACGCAGTATTTT
abundance: NA; v_gene: TRBV28; j_gene: TRBJ1-4; d_gene: NA; CDR3aa: CASSLPATNEKLFF; CDR3nt: TGTGCCAGCAGTTTGCCGGCAACTAATGAAAAACTGTTTTTT
abundance: once; v_gene: TRBV30; j_gene: TRBJ2-1; d_gene: TRBD2; CDR3aa: CAYSGGAPNEQFF; CDR3nt: TGTGCCTACAGCGGGGGGGCCCCCAATGAGCAGTTCTTC
abundance: NA; v_gene: TRBV29-1; j_gene: TRBJ2-7; d_gene: TRBD1; CDR3aa: CSVARGPNYEQYF; CDR3nt: TGCAGCGTTGCGAGGGGGCCAAACTACGAGCAGTACTTC
abundance: few; v_gene: TRBV2; j_gene: TRBJ2-2; d_gene: TRBD2; CDR3aa: CASREVSGDTGELFF; CDR3nt: TGTGCCAGCAGAGAGGTTAGCGGGGACACCGGGGAGCTGTTTTTT
abundance: few; v_gene: TRBV11-2; j_gene: TRBJ1-2; d_gene: NA; CDR3aa: CASSPFPGGYTF; CDR3nt: TGTGCCAGCAGCCCCTTCCCGGGCGGCTACACCTTC
abundance: NA; v_gene: TRBV5-1; j_gene: TRBJ2-5; d_gene: TRBD2; CDR3aa: CASSLGTSGGAWETQYF; CDR3nt: TGCGCCAGCAGCTTGGGAACTAGCGGGGGGGCCTGGGAGACCCAGTACTTC
abundance: few; v_gene: TRBV6-5; j_gene: TRBJ2-7; d_gene: TRBD2; CDR3aa: CASSYGGGGYEQYF; CDR3nt: TGTGCCAGCAGTTACGGGGGGGGAGGCTACGAGCAGTACTTC
abundance: NA; v_gene: TRBV5-1; j_gene: TRBJ2-1; d_gene: NA; CDR3aa: CASSHSSNEQFF; CDR3nt: TGCGCCAGCAGCCACTCTAGCAATGAGCAGTTCTTC
abundance: NA; v_gene: TRBV11-2; j_gene: TRBJ2-4; d_gene: NA; CDR3aa: CASSDKTVAKNIQYF; CDR3nt: TGTGCCAGCAGCGATAAAACAGTGGCCAAAAACATTCAGTACTTC
abundance: NA; v_gene: TRBV18; j_gene: TRBJ2-2; d_gene: NA; CDR3aa: CASSTEGGATGELFF; CDR3nt: TGTGCCAGCTCGACGGAAGGGGGGGCGACCGGGGAGCTGTTTTTT
abundance: NA; v_gene: TRBV4-2; j_gene: TRBJ2-5; d_gene: TRBD2; CDR3aa: CASSQGGGPQETQYF; CDR3nt: TGTGCCAGCAGCCAAGGCGGGGGGCCACAAGAGACCCAGTACTTC
abundance: NA; v_gene: TRBV6-4; j_gene: TRBJ2-3; d_gene: TRBD2; CDR3aa: CASRMTSGATDTQYF; CDR3nt: TGTGCCAGCAGAATGACTAGCGGGGCCACAGATACGCAGTATTTT
abundance: NA; v_gene: TRBV11-2; j_gene: TRBJ2-7; d_gene: NA; CDR3aa: CASSLEGTVTYEQYF; CDR3nt: TGTGCCAGCAGCTTAGAGGGTACAGTCACCTACGAGCAGTACTTC
abundance: NA; v_gene: TRBV30; j_gene: TRBJ2-7; d_gene: TRBD1; CDR3aa: CAWSRGTGLSYEQYF; CDR3nt: TGTGCCTGGAGTAGGGGGACAGGGCTCTCCTACGAGCAGTACTTC
abundance: NA; v_gene: TRBV7-2; j_gene: TRBJ2-1; d_gene: NA; CDR3aa: CASSLTHRRDAISYNEQFF; CDR3nt: TGTGCCAGCAGCTTGACCCACCGGCGGGATGCAATATCTTACAATGAGCAGTTCTTC
abundance: once; v_gene: TRBV2; j_gene: TRBJ2-3; d_gene: NA; CDR3aa: CASSVGRGTDTQYF; CDR3nt: TGTGCCAGCAGTGTGGGCAGAGGCACAGATACGCAGTATTTT
abundance: NA; v_gene: TRBV5-4; j_gene: TRBJ1-2; d_gene: NA; CDR3aa: CASSLAQANYGYTF; CDR3nt: TGTGCCAGCAGCTTGGCGCAGGCTAACTATGGCTACACCTTC
abundance: NA; v_gene: TRBV5-8; j_gene: TRBJ1-5; d_gene: TRBD1; CDR3aa: CASSMGQYSNQPQHF; CDR3nt: TGTGCCAGCAGCATGGGACAGTATAGCAATCAGCCCCAGCATTTT
abundance: few; v_gene: TRBV27; j_gene: TRBJ1-1; d_gene: NA; CDR3aa: CASSTQRNTEAFF; CDR3nt: TGTGCCAGCAGCACACAGAGGAACACTGAAGCTTTCTTT
abundance: NA; v_gene: TRBV5-1; j_gene: TRBJ2-2; d_gene: NA; CDR3aa: CASSPRENTGELFF; CDR3nt: TGCGCCAGCAGCCCCAGAGAGAACACCGGGGAGCTGTTTTTT
abundance: NA; v_gene: TRBV20-1; j_gene: TRBJ2-5; d_gene: NA; CDR3aa: CSVGGQETQYF; CDR3nt: TGCAGTGTGGGGGGCCAAGAGACCCAGTACTTC
abundance: NA; v_gene: TRBV7-8; j_gene: TRBJ2-3; d_gene: NA; CDR3aa: CASSPNGGRTDTQYF; CDR3nt: TGTGCCAGCAGCCCTAACGGGGGCCGCACAGATACGCAGTATTTT
abundance: NA; v_gene: TRBV11-2; j_gene: TRBJ1-1; d_gene: NA; CDR3aa: CASSLQRLGNTEAFF; CDR3nt: TGTGCCAGCAGCTTGCAGCGCCTTGGAAACACTGAAGCTTTCTTT
abundance: NA; v_gene: TRBV13; j_gene: TRBJ1-1; d_gene: NA; CDR3aa: CASSLRQQTEAFF; CDR3nt: TGTGCCAGCAGCTTAAGGCAGCAGACTGAAGCTTTCTTT
abundance: few; v_gene: TRBV28; j_gene: TRBJ2-5; d_gene: TRBD2; CDR3aa: CASLTRASGRGIETQYF; CDR3nt: TGTGCCAGCCTCACCCGGGCTAGCGGGAGAGGTATAGAGACCCAGTACTTC
abundance: NA; v_gene: TRBV7-6; j_gene: TRBJ1-1; d_gene: NA; CDR3aa: CASSPRAQKNTEAFF; CDR3nt: TGTGCCAGCAGCCCTAGGGCACAGAAGAACACTGAAGCTTTCTTT
abundance: few; v_gene: TRBV18; j_gene: TRBJ2-3; d_gene: NA; CDR3aa: CASSLNFLFDTQYF; CDR3nt: TGTGCCAGCTCACTGAACTTCCTTTTTGATACGCAGTATTTT